The present T cell receptor beta chain was sequenced within a study of patients and donors after allogeneic stem cell transplantation. A single record per CDR3 protein comes from TCRdb applying MiXCR to the RT-PCR reads. The sample lists 900,000 to 1,000,000 distinct CDR3 sequences, under 20% occurring once. Germline V gives CDR1 SGHAT, CDR2 FQDESV (reference sequence). V shed 4 bases and J 1 base; nucleotides not matched to a gene: 16. The CDR3 totals 18 residues. The sequencing sample was made of blood, either unsorted or a sorted T cell fraction (not recorded which). This chain uses TRBV11-1 with TRBJ2-7; 7 bases are a match to TRBD1. This TCR derives from a human donor who was either an allogeneic HSCT recipient or a stem cell or donor lymphocyte infusion donor (not recorded which). It is not recorded whose cells these are; they may come from a transplant donor. The CDR3 loop reads CASSSTSIDRVPSYEQYF. CDR3 coding DNA: TGTGCCAGCAGCTCCACCTCGATCGACAGGGTCCCATCCTACGAGCAGTACTTC.